This T cell receptor (beta chain) was sequenced for a study of yellow fever vaccine responses in identical twins. Trimming removed 1 base at V and 3 bases at J, with 13 bases between. CDR1 and CDR2 from the germline V gene are LNHNV and YYDKDF (reference sequence). The CDR3 extends over 15 amino acids. Points on this clonotype: The target antigen is unknown.

MiXCR, applied by TCRdb to the RT-PCR reads, yields one record per CDR3 protein. The sample has 20,000 to 25,000 distinct CDR3 sequences, roughly 80% seen once. Study-wide points: Convergence reportedly seemed to mark part of the twins' vaccine T cell response, with personalization marking the rest.

The chain recombines TRBV15 with TRBJ2-7; D is possibly TRBD1 (6 bases). This receptor was obtained from a young woman who received the yellow fever vaccine. The sample here was T cells from blood (PBMCs), unsorted or a sorted subset (not recorded which), taken before or after yellow fever vaccination (not recorded which). DNA of the CDR3: TGTGCCACCAGCAGAGGAAGGGACACCTACTACGAGCAGTACTTC. This gives the protein CATSRGRDTYYEQYF.